One and the same sample provided the 15 T cell receptor beta chains below, sequenced in a study of vaccination effects on CD4 cells after COVID-19. Assay: immunoSEQ multiplex PCR; the TCRdb copy retains only in-frame clones and omits some. The sample includes 37,000 or so clones, 66% of them seen just once. ViraFEST used viral peptide pools to expand antigen-specific CD4+ T cells before sequencing. Isolating CD4+ T cells followed around nine days of culture. Prior SARS-CoV-2 infection was absent in the vaccine recipients, as shown by negative nucleocapsid antibodies. Which antigens these TCRs recognize remains unknown. The specimen comprised CD4+ T cells from PBMCs cultured with HCoV-OC43 spike peptides, sampled before COVID-19 vaccination. As to subset: HCoV-OC43 spike overlapping peptide pool stimulation. The receptors come from a human donor who received a COVID-19 vaccine.

The V and J genes are TRBV9 and TRBJ1-4; D uncertain. Per the germline V gene, CDR1 is SGDLS and CDR2 is YYNGEE. Trimming removed 1 base from V and 7 bases from J, with 11 bases in between. The CDR3 has 14 amino acids. In nucleotides, the CDR3 is TGTGCCAGCAGCGTAAGTGGGAACTCTGAAAAACTGTTTTTT. Protein sequence: CASSVSGNSEKLFF.

The CDR3 coding sequence is TGTGCCAGCAGTTACGACAGGGGGGGCTACACCTTC. Its translation is CASSYDRGGYTF. The chain recombines TRBV6-5 with TRBJ1-2; 9 bases match TRBD1. CDR1 and CDR2 from the germline V gene are MNHEY and SVGAGI. With V trimmed by 2 bases and J by 8 bases, 0 bases remained unmatched. This CDR3 spans 12 amino acids.

V gene TRBV5-5 combines with J gene TRBJ1-3, with 7 bases fitting TRBD1. V shed 7 bases and J 3 bases; nucleotides not matched to a gene: 7. Germline CDR1 and CDR2: SGHKS and YYEKEE (reference sequence). This CDR3 spans 14 amino acids. CDR3 bases: TGTGCCAGCCTAACAGGGGAGAATGGAAACACCATATATTTT. This translates into CASLTGENGNTIYF.

V and J are TRBV9 and TRBJ2-7; no clear D. Per germline, CDR1 SGDLS and CDR2 YYNGEE. The length of the CDR3 is 15 residues. V lost 0 bases and J lost 4, with 14 bases in between. The CDR3 is CASSVVQIWVYEQYF. In nucleotides, the CDR3 is TGTGCCAGCAGCGTAGTGCAGATTTGGGTATACGAGCAGTACTTC. The complete variable domain, with remaining parts taken from reference TRBV9 and TRBJ2-7, reads DSGVTQTPKHLITATGQRVTLRCSPRSGDLSVYWYQQSLDQGLQFLIQYYNGEERAKGNILERFSAQQFPDLHSELNLSSLELGDSALYFCASSVVQIWVYEQYFGPGTRLTVT.

This sequence joins TRBV5-1 and TRBJ2-5; TRBD2 matches 13 bases. The germline CDR1 and CDR2 sequences are SGHRS and YFSETQ. V gave up 3 bases and J gave up 4 bases; unmatched junction bases: 3. The CDR3 loop spans 15 amino acids. CDR3 sequence (DNA): TGCGCCAGCAGCTCGAGACTAGCGGGAGGAGAGACCCAGTACTTC. This gives the protein CASSSRLAGGETQYF.

This clone occurred once. The chain employs TRBV21-1 and TRBJ2-6; TRBD1 is the table's D call and was not checked against the DNA. TRBV21-1 is a documented pseudogene. The CDR3 is 19 residues long. CDR3 in amino acids: CASGSRGTASHSGANVLTF. CDR3 DNA: TGTGCCAGCGGGTCTAGAGGGACAGCCTCCCACTCTGGGGCCAACGTCCTGACTTTC.

This clone was seen a handful of times. J is TRBJ1-3 and V is TRBV29-1; D ambiguous. Germline assignment: CDR1 SQVTM and CDR2 ANQGSEA. The V end lost 5 bases, the J end lost 0 bases, and 11 bases lay between the germline ends. The CDR3 covers 14 residues. The CDR3 bases are TGCAGCGTTACGACGAGTGGCTCTGGAAACACCATATATTTT. As protein: CSVTTSGSGNTIYF. Supplemented by reference TRBV29-1 and TRBJ1-3, the full variable domain reads SAVISQKPSRDICQRGTSLTIQCQVDSQVTMMFWYRQQPGQSLTLIATANQGSEATYESGFVIDKFPISRPNLTFSTLTVSNMSPEDSSIYLCSVTTSGSGNTIYFGEGSWLTVV.

In its sample, this clone was seen a few times. J is TRBJ2-7 and V is TRBV25-1; D remains unclear. The V gene's germline CDR1 is MGHDK and CDR2 SYGVNS. Trimming stripped 1 base from V and 0 bases from J, with 10 bases between. The CDR3 loop spans 15 amino acids. The CDR3 DNA follows: TGTGCCAGCAGTGAATCCGAGGAAAGCTCCTACGAGCAGTACTTC. This translates into CASSESEESSYEQYF.

V usage is TRBV10-3 and J usage is TRBJ2-1; 11 nucleotides line up with TRBD2. The length of the CDR3 is 17 residues. Germline V gene sequence: CDR1 ENHRY, CDR2 SYGVKD. Unmatched junction bases numbered 12, after V lost 4 bases and J lost 7 bases. The CDR3 loop reads CAISGGSLAGGLNEQFF. The CDR3 DNA reads as TGTGCCATCAGTGGAGGGTCCTTAGCGGGGGGGCTGAATGAGCAGTTCTTC.

V is TRBV7-9 and J is TRBJ2-7; D tentatively reads TRBD1 or TRBD2 (5 bases each). Germline V gene sequence: CDR1 SEHNR, CDR2 FQNEAQ (reference sequence). Trimming took 8 bases from V and 0 from J, leaving 14 bases between them. The CDR3 runs to 14 residues. Here the CDR3 reads CASGRDPSSYEQYF. CDR3 bases: TGTGCCAGCGGCCGGGACCCGAGCTCCTACGAGCAGTACTTC.

The chain combines TRBV6-6 with TRBJ2-1; D gene ambiguous. Germline CDR1 reads MNHNY; CDR2 reads SVGAGI (reference sequence). Trimming left V 5 bases short and J 2 bases short, with 13 bases between. This CDR3 has 15 residues. DNA for the CDR3: TGTGCCAGCAGTAAAGGTACGAGTACCTACAATGAGCAGTTCTTC. Protein product: CASSKGTSTYNEQFF.

This clone was seen only a few times. The same CDR3 can be traced to other DNA sequences in this sample. V usage is TRBV5-1 and J usage is TRBJ1-1; 10 nucleotides agree with TRBD1. V shed 5 bases and J 5 bases; nucleotides not matched to a gene: 6. This CDR3 has 14 residues. The V gene's germline CDR1 is SGHRS and CDR2 YFSETQ. Here the CDR3 reads CASSYRDRGTEAFF. CDR3 nucleotides: TGCGCCAGCAGTTACCGGGACAGGGGAACTGAAGCTTTCTTT.

The chain is built from TRBV6-5 and TRBJ2-5; 7 positions agree with TRBD2. This CDR3 has 16 residues. From germline, CDR1 is MNHEY and CDR2 SVGAGI. J gave up 7 bases and V 0 bases, and 11 bases lay outside the gene matches. The CDR3 here is CASSYSNGGSWGTQYF. The CDR3 DNA reads TGTGCCAGCAGTTACTCGAACGGGGGGTCCTGGGGGACCCAGTACTTC.

This chain links TRBV6-5 with TRBJ2-3, with TRBD1 matching 7 bases. CDR3 length: 14 amino acids. The V segment lost 5 bases and the J segment 1 base; nucleotides outside the gene matches: 3. The germline V gene has CDR1 MNHEY and CDR2 SVGAGI. This CDR3 reads CASSPGQGTDTQYF. The CDR3 coding sequence is TGTGCCAGCAGTCCCGGACAGGGCACAGATACGCAGTATTTT.

This rearrangement joins TRBV6-1 to TRBJ2-2, with 8 bases lining up with TRBD2. Trimming removed 1 base from V and 5 bases from J; junction bases left unmatched: 6. Germline CDR1 and CDR2: MNHNS and SASEGT. This CDR3 is built from 16 residues. The CDR3 coding sequence is TGTGCCAGCAGTGAAGTCAGCGGGAGCTTAACCGGGGAGCTGTTTTTT. This gives the protein CASSEVSGSLTGELFF.